This T cell receptor beta chain was sequenced during a study of CD8 T cells in Susac syndrome. High-throughput TCR beta sequencing covered peripheral CD8+ and CD4+ T cells. The CD8+ and CD4+ T cells were isolated magnetically using a negative isolation approach, whereas the TEMRA cells were enriched by FACS. Random hexamers were used to reverse transcribe an amount of about 0.5 to 1 ug RNA. By means of immunoSEQ multiplex PCR, TCR beta CDR3 spanning 54 Vbeta and 13 Jbeta underwent amplification. MiXCR, applied by TCRdb to the immunoSEQ multiplex PCR reads, yields one record per CDR3 protein. The sample includes 200,000 to 250,000 distinct CDR3 sequences, around 95% of them seen just once. V was trimmed by 5 bases and J by 4 bases, leaving 11 bases between them. This CDR3 has 12 amino acids. Germline-derived CDR1 and CDR2 are SQVTM and ANQGSEA.

The specimen was CD4+ T cells from PBMCs. The TCR originated in a human donor with multiple sclerosis. V gene TRBV29-1 combines with J gene TRBJ1-2; D not resolved. DNA of the CDR3: TGCAGCGTTATTGCCTCAACCTATGGCTACACCTTC. Encoded protein: CSVIASTYGYTF.